The TCR beta chain under discussion was sequenced for a study of CD8 T cells in Susac syndrome. Study context: There were Susac syndrome patients who were therapy-naive at blood draw, others on corticosteroids, and others on intravenous immunoglobulin alone.

Study-wide results and caveats: The study admitted that it had a relatively small number of individuals in its TCR sequencing and HLA analysis. The CD4+ T cell repertoires, which came from Susac syndrome patients, showed no sign of clonal expansion.

The germline CDR1 and CDR2 sequences are SEHNR and FQNEAQ (reference sequence). The CDR3 extends over 13 amino acids. V was trimmed by 8 bases and J by 9 bases, leaving 14 bases between them. Note on this clonotype: Its antigen is unidentified.

RNA totalling roughly 0.5 to 1 ug underwent reverse transcription with random hexamers. MiXCR, run by TCRdb on the immunoSEQ multiplex PCR reads, gives a single entry per CDR3 protein. The sample yields about 190,000 distinct CDR3 sequences, 90% to 97% seen once. The chain has TRBV7-9 and TRBJ1-6; D is unclear. This receptor was taken from a human donor with Susac syndrome. Sequences were obtained from CD4+ T cells from PBMCs. The CDR3 coding sequence is TGTGCCAGCCTCGACCCCGGGGTTTCACCCCTCCACTTT. Its protein product is CASLDPGVSPLHF.